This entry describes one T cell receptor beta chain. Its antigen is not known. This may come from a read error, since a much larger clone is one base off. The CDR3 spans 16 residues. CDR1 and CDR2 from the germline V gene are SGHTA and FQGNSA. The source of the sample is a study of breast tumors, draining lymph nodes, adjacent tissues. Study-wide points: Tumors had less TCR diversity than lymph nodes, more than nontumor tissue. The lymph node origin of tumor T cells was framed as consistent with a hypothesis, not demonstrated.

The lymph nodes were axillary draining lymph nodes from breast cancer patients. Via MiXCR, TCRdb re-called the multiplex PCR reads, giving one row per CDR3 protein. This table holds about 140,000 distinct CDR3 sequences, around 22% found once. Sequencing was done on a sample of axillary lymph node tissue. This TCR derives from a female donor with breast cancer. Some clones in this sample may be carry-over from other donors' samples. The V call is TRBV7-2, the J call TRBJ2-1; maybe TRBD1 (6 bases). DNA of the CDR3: TGTGCCGGCAGCTCCTACGGGACATATACCTACAATGAGCAGTTCTTC. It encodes CAGSSYGTYTYNEQFF. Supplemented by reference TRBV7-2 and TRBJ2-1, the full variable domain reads GAGVSQSPSNKVTEKGKDVELRCDPISGHTALYWYRQSLGQGLEFLIYFQGNSAPDKSGLPSDRFSAERTGGSVSTLTIQRTQQEDSAVYLCAGSSYGTYTYNEQFFGPGTRLTVL.